These 32 T cell receptor beta chains were all obtained from the same sample, sequenced in a study of CD8+ T cells in alopecia areata. Regarding treatment: oral pan-JAK inhibitor, 5-10 mg twice daily. Once RNA had been extracted, it was reverse transcribed into cDNA to act as the sequencing template. Generated by immunoSEQ multiplex PCR, the TCRdb table keeps only in-frame clones and is missing some. The data hold some 120,000 clones, with approximately 57% observed a single time. The source material was CD4+ T cells sorted from blood, sampled at week 4, from a patient treated with tofacitinib. These receptors were collected from a human donor with alopecia areata.

This sequence joins TRBV19 and TRBJ2-1, with D perhaps being TRBD1 or TRBD2 (5 bases each). Trimming took 9 bases from V and 3 from J, leaving 9 bases between them. Germline V gives CDR1 LNHDA, CDR2 SQIVND (reference sequence). The CDR3 is made up of 12 amino acids. The CDR3 nucleotides are TGTGCCAGCGGGACGGACTACAATGAGCAGTTCTTC. This translates into CASGTDYNEQFF.

This clone came up a few times. The J gene is TRBJ1-5, the V gene TRBV7-2; no clear D gene. The CDR3 loop spans 16 amino acids. V was shortened by 1 base and J by 0 bases, with 10 bases between the two germline ends. From germline, CDR1 is SGHTA and CDR2 FQGNSA. The CDR3 here is CASSLEYGDSNQPQHF. The CDR3 bases are TGTGCCAGCAGCTTAGAATATGGAGATAGCAATCAGCCCCAGCATTTT.

The chain employs TRBV30 and TRBJ2-3; a possible D gene is TRBD2 (5 bases). Per the germline V gene, CDR1 is GTSNPN and CDR2 is SVGIG (reference sequence). The CDR3 runs to 15 residues. Deletions cut 3 bases from V and 2 bases from J, with 15 bases between. CDR3 sequence (DNA): TGTGCCTGGAGACGAGGTAGCGTCAACACAGATACGCAGTATTTT. Its translation: CAWRRGSVNTDTQYF.

This chain links TRBV7-9 with TRBJ2-3, with 11 bases lining up with TRBD2. The CDR3 is 14 amino acids. The germline V gene encodes CDR1 SEHNR and CDR2 FQNEAQ (reference sequence). J lost 2 bases, V lost 10 bases, and 5 bases had no gene match. CDR3 coding DNA: TGTGCCACCGAACTAGCGGGGGACACAGATACGCAGTATTTT. It specifies CATELAGDTDTQYF.

This chain connects TRBV5-1 to TRBJ2-5, with 8 bases identical to TRBD2. CDR1 and CDR2 from the germline V gene are SGHRS and YFSETQ. Trimming cost V 2 bases and J 5 bases; bases outside gene matches: 8. This CDR3 is 15 amino acids long. This chain's CDR3 is CASSLGAGDGETQYF. The CDR3 DNA is TGCGCCAGCAGCTTAGGAGCGGGAGACGGGGAGACCCAGTACTTC.

This chain uses TRBV5-1 with TRBJ2-3; D call uncertain. The V gene lost 0 bases and the J gene lost 1 base, with 12 bases spanning the gap. The CDR3 is 16 residues long. Looked up from germline, CDR1 is SGHRS and CDR2 is YFSETQ. This CDR3 reads CASSLGIPPGTDTQYF. For the CDR3, the DNA is TGCGCCAGCAGCTTGGGCATCCCCCCGGGCACAGATACGCAGTATTTT.

This clone was observed a handful of times. The chain recombines TRBV15 with TRBJ1-5; D is unresolved. The CDR3 sequence is 12 residues long. Trimming left V 0 bases short and J 5 bases short, with 2 bases between. Germline CDR1 and CDR2: LNHNV and YYDKDF (reference sequence). The CDR3: CATSRDYQPQHF. The CDR3 DNA reads TGTGCCACCAGCAGAGATTATCAGCCCCAGCATTTT.

The chain joins TRBV29-1 to TRBJ2-7; 7 positions agree with TRBD1. The CDR3 length is 14 residues. The ends lost 7 bases at V and 2 bases at J; junction bases unmatched: 11. From germline, CDR1 is SQVTM and CDR2 ANQGSEA. The chain's CDR3 is CSGQTDRSPYEQYF. CDR3 nucleotide sequence: TGCAGCGGCCAAACGGACAGGAGTCCCTACGAGCAGTACTTC.

The V call is TRBV30, the J call TRBJ2-5; 7 positions match TRBD1. CDR1 is GTSNPN, CDR2 SVGIG, per germline (reference sequence). V lost 2 bases to trimming and J lost 1 base; unmatched junction nucleotides: 4. CDR3 length: 14 residues. The CDR3 sequence: CAWSRGDSQETQYF. CDR3 DNA: TGTGCCTGGAGTCGTGGGGACAGCCAAGAGACCCAGTACTTC.

This clone was detected only a few times. The CDR3 here is CASSYGSMNTEAFF. The CDR3 DNA is TGCGCCAGCAGTTACGGGTCAATGAACACTGAAGCTTTCTTT. The V and J genes are TRBV5-1 and TRBJ1-1, with D hard to call. Germline-derived CDR1 and CDR2 are SGHRS and YFSETQ. This CDR3 comprises 14 residues. The ends were cut back, 5 bases at V and 0 bases at J, with 11 bases in the middle.

This clone was seen a few times. V and J are TRBV2 and TRBJ2-2, with D perhaps matching TRBD2 (5 bases). The length of the CDR3 is 13 residues. V was clipped by 0 bases and J by 7 bases, with 6 bases between them. Germline CDR1 SNHLY, CDR2 FYNNEI. In DNA form, the CDR3 reads TGTGCCAGCAGTGAAGCCCGGGGCGGGGAGCTGTTTTTT. It translates to CASSEARGGELFF.

The chain has TRBV2 and TRBJ2-3; D uncertain. Trimming cost V 4 bases and J 3 bases, with 5 bases left between them. The CDR3 loop spans 12 amino acids. CDR1 SNHLY and CDR2 FYNNEI come from the germline V gene. CDR3 coding DNA: TGTGCCAGCAGTGGTATAACAGATACGCAGTATTTT. Its translation is CASSGITDTQYF.

The sample holds one count of this clone. V is TRBV4-1 and J is TRBJ2-4; D gene ambiguous. The CDR3 consists of 13 residues. Germline assignment: CDR1 MGHRA and CDR2 YSYEKL. V was shortened by 5 bases and J by 0 bases, with 5 bases between the two germline ends. Here the CDR3 reads CASSELAKNIQYF. CDR3 in DNA: TGCGCCAGCAGCGAACTAGCCAAAAACATTCAGTACTTC.

This chain links TRBV5-1 with TRBJ2-3; D is possibly TRBD2 (5 bases). CDR1 and CDR2 from the germline V gene are SGHRS and YFSETQ. The V and J ends lost 4 bases and 2 bases respectively, with 17 bases between them. This CDR3 is built from 16 residues. CDR3 protein: CASSPSPDSHTDTQYF. DNA for the CDR3: TGCGCCAGCAGCCCGTCCCCGGACTCCCACACAGATACGCAGTATTTT.

This clone was seen a few times. The rearrangement uses TRBV7-6 and TRBJ2-5; 12 bases line up with TRBD1. The CDR3 spans 15 residues. Germline V lookup: CDR1 SGHVS, CDR2 FNYEAQ. The junction had 6 bases not matched to a gene; V was cut back by 5 bases and J by 5 bases. CDR3 DNA sequence: TGTGCCAGCAGCCCAGGGACAGGGGGCGTGGAGACCCAGTACTTC. Protein sequence: CASSPGTGGVETQYF.

The chain joins TRBV9 to TRBJ2-7, with D maybe TRBD2 (5 bases). The CDR3 spans 15 residues. Germline V CDR1 and CDR2: SGDLS, YYNGEE. V lost 0 bases to trimming and J lost 7 bases, with 17 bases between them. The CDR3 DNA follows: TGTGCCAGCAGCGTAGGGACGGAGGCTAGAGGAGAGCAGTACTTC. Translation: CASSVGTEARGEQYF.

The rearrangement uses TRBV28 and TRBJ2-1; TRBD2 matches at 9 bases. CDR1 and CDR2 from the germline V gene are MDHEN and SYDVKM. The CDR3 sequence is 16 residues long. The V gene end was trimmed by 4 bases and the J gene end by 7 bases; junction bases not matched to a gene: 11. CDR3: CASSSHGTSGSNEQFF. Here the CDR3 DNA reads TGTGCCAGCAGTTCCCACGGAACTAGCGGGTCAAATGAGCAGTTCTTC.

The CDR3 region has the DNA TGTGCCAGCAGTTACGGGTTGGGACAAGAGACCCAGTACTTC. It translates to CASSYGLGQETQYF. The chain joins TRBV6-6 to TRBJ2-5; D is ambiguous. The germline gives CDR1 MNHNY, CDR2 SVGAGI (reference sequence). Trimming removed 2 bases at V and 2 bases at J, with 9 bases between. The CDR3 contains 14 residues.

The chain employs TRBV9 and TRBJ1-4; D possibly corresponds to TRBD1 (5 bases). The germline V and J ends were trimmed by 0 bases and 5 bases, with 8 bases remaining between them. CDR1 and CDR2 from the germline V gene are SGDLS and YYNGEE. This CDR3 is 14 amino acids long. The CDR3: CASSVGPGNEKLFF. CDR3 sequence (DNA): TGTGCCAGCAGCGTAGGGCCAGGGAATGAAAAACTGTTTTTT.

The chain is built from TRBV9 and TRBJ1-2, with TRBD1 matching 7 bases. Trimming at V came to 0 bases and at J to 4 bases, leaving 9 bases not matched to a gene. This CDR3 contains 16 residues. Germline CDR1 SGDLS, CDR2 YYNGEE. In DNA, the CDR3 is TGTGCCAGCAGCGTAGGGGGCGGGACAGTGGGCTATGGCTACACCTTC. It encodes CASSVGGGTVGYGYTF.

The chain couples TRBV23-1 to TRBJ2-5; TRBD1 agrees at 8 bases. TRBV23-1 is an open reading frame, and its role is uncertain. V was clipped by 6 bases and J by 7 bases; unmatched bases: 4. This CDR3 has 12 residues. The CDR3 reads CASSGQGWTQYF. CDR3 DNA: TGCGCCAGCAGCGGACAGGGATGGACCCAGTACTTC.

The rearrangement uses TRBV2 and TRBJ2-3; D may correspond to TRBD1 or TRBD2 (7 bases each). The CDR3 has 15 residues. CDR1 and CDR2 (germline): SNHLY, FYNNEI. Deletions cut 5 bases from V and 3 bases from J, with 15 bases between. Here the CDR3 reads CASSIDREGTDTQYF. The DNA of the CDR3 is TGTGCCAGCAGTATCGACAGGGAGGGGACAGATACGCAGTATTTT.

V usage is TRBV15 and J usage is TRBJ1-5; 7 positions agree with TRBD1. The CDR3 has 11 amino acids. CDR1 and CDR2 (germline): LNHNV, YYDKDF (reference sequence). J gave up 5 bases and V 9 bases, and 1 base lay outside the gene matches. The CDR3 here is CATTGDQPQHF. In DNA form, the CDR3 reads TGTGCCACTACAGGGGATCAGCCCCAGCATTTT.

The rearrangement uses TRBV10-3 and TRBJ2-5; tentative D call: TRBD2 (6 bases). Per the germline V gene, CDR1 is ENHRY and CDR2 is SYGVKD. The CDR3 is made up of 13 amino acids. Trimming pared 6 bases from V and 4 bases from J, leaving 12 bases between. CDR3 sequence reads: CAISLAGGETQYF. Here the CDR3 DNA reads TGTGCCATCAGCCTAGCCGGGGGAGAGACCCAGTACTTC.

The V gene is TRBV15, the J gene TRBJ1-2; D ambiguous. Germline lookup yields CDR1 LNHNV and CDR2 YYDKDF (reference sequence). Trimming removed 0 bases from V and 2 bases from J, with 16 bases in between. The CDR3 spans 17 residues. In DNA, the CDR3 is TGTGCCACCAGCAGAGATCTGGGCCAGATCCTAAACTATGGCTACACCTTC. It translates to CATSRDLGQILNYGYTF.

This clone appeared once. Here the CDR3 DNA reads TGTGCCAGCAGCTTGTTCGGACGGGAAAAACTGTTTTTT. This encodes CASSLFGREKLFF. The J gene is TRBJ1-4, the V gene TRBV7-2; D is ambiguous. This CDR3 spans 13 amino acids. V lost 3 bases, J lost 8 bases, and 10 bases lay in between. Per the germline V gene, CDR1 is SGHTA and CDR2 is FQGNSA.

The V gene is TRBV29-1, the J gene TRBJ2-5; 14 nucleotides align to TRBD2. Germline CDR1 SQVTM, CDR2 ANQGSEA. This CDR3 contains 15 residues. Trimming cost V 7 bases and J 5 bases; bases outside gene matches: 9. As DNA, the CDR3 is TGCAGCGGGAGGGGGACTAGCGGGAGCGATGAGACCCAGTACTTC. Protein: CSGRGTSGSDETQYF.

This clone has just a few counts. The J gene is TRBJ2-7, the V gene TRBV7-6, with D possibly matching TRBD2 (6 bases). The V and J ends lost 1 base and 6 bases respectively, with 10 bases between them. This CDR3 spans 13 amino acids. In germline, CDR1 is SGHVS, CDR2 FNYEAQ. The CDR3 spells CASSLVIGGEQYF. The CDR3 DNA is TGTGCCAGCAGCTTAGTTATCGGGGGCGAGCAGTACTTC.

This clone was observed many times. V and J are TRBV4-3 and TRBJ1-4; TRBD1 is a possible D gene (5 bases). V dropped 3 bases and J dropped 0 bases, with 11 bases sitting between them. Germline V gene sequence: CDR1 LGHNA, CDR2 YSLEER. The CDR3 extends over 16 amino acids. CDR3 bases: TGCGCCAGCAGCCAGAACAGGAGAGCAACTAATGAAAAACTGTTTTTT. Encoded protein: CASSQNRRATNEKLFF.

The chain links TRBV29-1 to TRBJ1-1; D gene uncertain. Trimming pared 0 bases from V and 3 bases from J, leaving 2 bases between. CDR3 length: 11 amino acids. Germline V gene sequence: CDR1 SQVTM, CDR2 ANQGSEA. The CDR3 DNA reads TGCAGCGTTGAAGATGACACTGAAGCTTTCTTT. Its protein product is CSVEDDTEAFF.

The V call is TRBV5-8, the J call TRBJ2-5; possible D gene TRBD2, 5 bases. This CDR3 region has 13 residues. In germline, CDR1 is SGHTS, CDR2 YDEGEE. V was shortened by 0 bases and J by 5 bases, with 8 bases between the two germline ends. CDR3 coding DNA: TGTGCCAGCAGCTTGGCGGACTCGGAGACCCAGTACTTC. Protein sequence: CASSLADSETQYF.

The chain is built from TRBV25-1 and TRBJ2-5; TRBD1 matches 7 bases. Germline V CDR1 and CDR2: MGHDK, SYGVNS. J lost 1 base, V lost 2 bases, and 1 base had no gene match. CDR3 length equals 14 residues. In DNA, the CDR3 is TGTGCCAGCAGTGAAGACAGGGTCCAAGAGACCCAGTACTTC. This translates into CASSEDRVQETQYF.